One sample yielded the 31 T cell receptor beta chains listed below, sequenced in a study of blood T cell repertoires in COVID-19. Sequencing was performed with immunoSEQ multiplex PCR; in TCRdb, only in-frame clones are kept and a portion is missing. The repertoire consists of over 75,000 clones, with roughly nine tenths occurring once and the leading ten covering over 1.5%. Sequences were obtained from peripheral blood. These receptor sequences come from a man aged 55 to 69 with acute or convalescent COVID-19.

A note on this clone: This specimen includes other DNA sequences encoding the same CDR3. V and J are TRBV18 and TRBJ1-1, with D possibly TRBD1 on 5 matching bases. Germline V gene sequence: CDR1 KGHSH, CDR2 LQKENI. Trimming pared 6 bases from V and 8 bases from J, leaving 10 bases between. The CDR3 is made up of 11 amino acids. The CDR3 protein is CASSPDREAFF. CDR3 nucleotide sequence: TGTGCCAGCTCCCCCGACAGAGAAGCTTTCTTT.

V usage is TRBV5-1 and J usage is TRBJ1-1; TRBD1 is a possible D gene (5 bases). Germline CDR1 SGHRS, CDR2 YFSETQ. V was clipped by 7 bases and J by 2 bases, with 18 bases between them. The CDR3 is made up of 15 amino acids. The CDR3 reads CASSRQEGSNTEAFF. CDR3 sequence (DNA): TGCGCCAGCTCCAGGCAGGAGGGGAGTAACACTGAAGCTTTCTTT.

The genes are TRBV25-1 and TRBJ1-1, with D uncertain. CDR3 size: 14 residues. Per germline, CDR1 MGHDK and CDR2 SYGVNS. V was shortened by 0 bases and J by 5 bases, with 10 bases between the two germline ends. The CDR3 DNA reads TGTGCCAGCAGTGAATATAAGGGAGGGACTGAAGCTTTCTTT. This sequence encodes CASSEYKGGTEAFF.

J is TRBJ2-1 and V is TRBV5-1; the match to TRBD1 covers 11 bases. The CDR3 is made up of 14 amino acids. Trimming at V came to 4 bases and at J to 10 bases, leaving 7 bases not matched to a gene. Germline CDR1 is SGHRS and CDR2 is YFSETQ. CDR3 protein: CASSSGQGAREQFF. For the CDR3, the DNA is TGCGCCAGCAGCAGCGGACAGGGGGCGAGGGAGCAGTTCTTC.

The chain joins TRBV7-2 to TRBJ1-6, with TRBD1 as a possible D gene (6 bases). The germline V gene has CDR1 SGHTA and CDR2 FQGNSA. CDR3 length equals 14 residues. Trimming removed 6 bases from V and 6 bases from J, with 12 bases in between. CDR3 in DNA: TGTGCCAGCAGTTGGACAGTGATTAATTCACCCCTCCACTTT. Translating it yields CASSWTVINSPLHF. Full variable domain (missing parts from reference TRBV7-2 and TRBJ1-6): GAGVSQSPSNKVTEKGKDVELRCDPISGHTALYWYRQSLGQGLEFLIYFQGNSAPDKSGLPSDRFSAERTGGSVSTLTIQRTQQEDSAVYLCASSWTVINSPLHFGNGTRLTVT.

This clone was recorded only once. CDR3 sequence (DNA): TGCGCCAGCAGCCAAGCTGTTCAGGGACTAGCGGGAGGAGATACGCAGTATTTT. Encoded protein: CASSQAVQGLAGGDTQYF. The chain combines TRBV4-3 with TRBJ2-3; 15 bases map to TRBD2. The CDR3 runs to 18 residues. Germline lookup yields CDR1 LGHNA and CDR2 YSLEER. The J segment lost 5 bases and the V segment lost 1 base, leaving 7 bases of the junction unmatched.

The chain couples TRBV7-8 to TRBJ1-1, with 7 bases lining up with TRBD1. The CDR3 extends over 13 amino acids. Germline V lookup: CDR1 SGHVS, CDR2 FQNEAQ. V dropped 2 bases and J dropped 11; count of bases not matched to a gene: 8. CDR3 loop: CASSLREGAAAFF. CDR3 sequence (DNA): TGTGCCAGCAGCTTACGGGAGGGGGCGGCCGCTTTCTTT.

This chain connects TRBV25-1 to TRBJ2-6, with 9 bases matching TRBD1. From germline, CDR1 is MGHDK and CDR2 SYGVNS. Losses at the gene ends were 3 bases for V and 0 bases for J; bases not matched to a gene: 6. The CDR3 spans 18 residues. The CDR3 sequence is CASSDPGQGPSGANVLTF. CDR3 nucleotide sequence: TGTGCCAGCAGTGATCCGGGACAGGGACCCTCTGGGGCCAACGTCCTGACTTTC. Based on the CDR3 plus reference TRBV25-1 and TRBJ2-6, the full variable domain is EADIYQTPRYLVIGTGKKITLECSQTMGHDKMYWYQQDPGMELHLIHYSYGVNSTEKGDLSSESTVSRIRTEHFPLTLESARPSHTSQYLCASSDPGQGPSGANVLTFGAGSRLTVL.

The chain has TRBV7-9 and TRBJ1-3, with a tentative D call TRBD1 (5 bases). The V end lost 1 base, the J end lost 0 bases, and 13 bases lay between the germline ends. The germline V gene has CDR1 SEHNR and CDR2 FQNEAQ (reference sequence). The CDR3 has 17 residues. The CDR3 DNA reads TGTGCCAGCAGCTTAGGGGGCCCCGACACCTCTGGAAACACCATATATTTT. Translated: CASSLGGPDTSGNTIYF.

The CDR3 region is CASSDDRAPLHF. The CDR3 DNA follows: TGTGCCAGCAGTGATGACAGGGCACCCCTCCACTTT. The chain combines TRBV25-1 with TRBJ1-6, with 7 positions matching TRBD1. Trimming took 3 bases from V and 11 from J; bases not matched to a gene: 1. Germline CDR1 is MGHDK and CDR2 is SYGVNS. This CDR3 contains 12 residues. Full variable domain (remainder filled in from reference TRBV25-1 and TRBJ1-6): EADIYQTPRYLVIGTGKKITLECSQTMGHDKMYWYQQDPGMELHLIHYSYGVNSTEKGDLSSESTVSRIRTEHFPLTLESARPSHTSQYLCASSDDRAPLHFGNGTRLTVT.

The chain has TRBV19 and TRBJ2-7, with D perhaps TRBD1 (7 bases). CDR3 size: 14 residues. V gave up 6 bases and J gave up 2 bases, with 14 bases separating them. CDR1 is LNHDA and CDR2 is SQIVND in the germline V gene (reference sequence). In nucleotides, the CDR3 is TGTGCCAGTAGCTCGGGAGACAGGGCCTACGAGCAGTACTTC. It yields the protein CASSSGDRAYEQYF.

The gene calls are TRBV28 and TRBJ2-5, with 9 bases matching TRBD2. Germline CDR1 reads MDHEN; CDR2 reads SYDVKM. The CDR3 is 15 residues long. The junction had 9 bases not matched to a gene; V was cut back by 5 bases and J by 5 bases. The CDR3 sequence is CASSLGLAKGETQYF. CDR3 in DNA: TGTGCCAGCAGTCTCGGACTAGCGAAGGGGGAGACCCAGTACTTC.

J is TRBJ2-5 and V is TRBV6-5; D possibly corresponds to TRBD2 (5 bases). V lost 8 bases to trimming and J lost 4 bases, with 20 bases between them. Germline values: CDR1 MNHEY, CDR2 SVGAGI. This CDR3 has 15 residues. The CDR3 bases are TGTGCCAGCCTCAGGTCTTGGGGAAGCGGAGAGACCCAGTACTTC. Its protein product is CASLRSWGSGETQYF.

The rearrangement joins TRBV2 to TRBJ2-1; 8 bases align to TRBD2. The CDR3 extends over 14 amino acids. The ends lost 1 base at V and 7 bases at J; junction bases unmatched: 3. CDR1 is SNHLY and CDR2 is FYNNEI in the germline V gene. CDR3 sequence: CASSEGLARNEQFF. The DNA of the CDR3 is TGTGCCAGCAGTGAAGGACTAGCGCGGAATGAGCAGTTCTTC.

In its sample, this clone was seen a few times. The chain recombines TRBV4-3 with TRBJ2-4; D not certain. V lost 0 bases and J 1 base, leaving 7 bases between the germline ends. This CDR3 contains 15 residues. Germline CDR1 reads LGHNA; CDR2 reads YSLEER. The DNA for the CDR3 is TGCGCCAGCAGCCAAGAAGTGCAGGCCAAAAACATTCAGTACTTC. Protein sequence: CASSQEVQAKNIQYF.

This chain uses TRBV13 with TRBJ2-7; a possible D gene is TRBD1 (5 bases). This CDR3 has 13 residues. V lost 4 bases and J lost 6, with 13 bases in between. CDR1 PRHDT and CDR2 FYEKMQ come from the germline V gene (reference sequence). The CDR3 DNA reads TGTGCCAGCAGCTCACAGGTTAGGGGCGAGCAGTACTTC. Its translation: CASSSQVRGEQYF. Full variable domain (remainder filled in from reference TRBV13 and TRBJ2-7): AAGVIQSPRHLIKEKRETATLKCYPIPRHDTVYWYQQGPGQDPQFLISFYEKMQSDKGSIPDRFSAQQFSDYHSELNMSSLELGDSALYFCASSSQVRGEQYFGPGTRLTVT.

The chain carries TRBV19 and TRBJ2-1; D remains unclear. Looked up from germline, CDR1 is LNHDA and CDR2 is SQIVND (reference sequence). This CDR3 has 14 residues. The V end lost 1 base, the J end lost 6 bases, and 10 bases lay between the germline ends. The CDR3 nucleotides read TGTGCCAGTAGTATAGCGGAGCTCGTCAATGAGCAGTTCTTC. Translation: CASSIAELVNEQFF. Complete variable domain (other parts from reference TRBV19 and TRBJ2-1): DGGITQSPKYLFRKEGQNVTLSCEQNLNHDAMYWYRQDPGQGLRLIYYSQIVNDFQKGDIAEGYSVSREKKESFPLTVTSAQKNPTAFYLCASSIAELVNEQFFGPGTRLTVL.

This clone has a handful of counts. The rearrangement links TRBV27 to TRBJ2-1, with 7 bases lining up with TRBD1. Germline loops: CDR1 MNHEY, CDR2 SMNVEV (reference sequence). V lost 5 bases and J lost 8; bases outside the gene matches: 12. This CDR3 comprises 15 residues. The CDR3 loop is CASSPTAPTGDEQFF. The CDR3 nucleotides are TGTGCCAGCAGTCCAACGGCCCCTACAGGGGATGAGCAGTTCTTC.

The CDR3 loop is CASSFGTGSYEQYF. CDR3 DNA: TGCGCCAGCAGCTTCGGGACAGGCTCCTACGAGCAGTACTTC. The chain combines TRBV5-1 with TRBJ2-7, with 8 positions matching TRBD1. J was trimmed by 0 bases and V by 2 bases; bases with no gene match: 1. CDR1 is SGHRS and CDR2 is YFSETQ in the germline V gene. The CDR3 is 14 amino acids.

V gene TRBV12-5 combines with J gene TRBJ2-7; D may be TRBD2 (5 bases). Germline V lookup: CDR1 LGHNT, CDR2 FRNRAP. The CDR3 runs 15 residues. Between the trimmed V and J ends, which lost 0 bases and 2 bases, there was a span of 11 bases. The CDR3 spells CASGLVRDGAYEQYF. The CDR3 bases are TGTGCTAGTGGTTTGGTACGGGATGGGGCCTACGAGCAGTACTTC.

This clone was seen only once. The CDR3: CASSRGTEDSPLHF. The DNA of the CDR3 is TGTGCCAGCAGCCGCGGGACAGAAGATTCACCCCTCCACTTT. The chain employs TRBV11-2 and TRBJ1-6, with 7 nucleotides matching TRBD1. The CDR3 has 14 amino acids. The V gene end was trimmed by 5 bases and the J gene end by 8 bases; junction bases not matched to a gene: 6. The germline V gene encodes CDR1 SGHAT and CDR2 FQNNGV.

The CDR3 is CASSTQREEDYEQYF. The DNA for the CDR3 is TGTGCCAGTAGTACCCAGCGGGAGGAGGATTACGAGCAGTACTTC. The rearrangement joins TRBV19 to TRBJ2-7; 9 positions match TRBD2. CDR3 size: 15 residues. V lost 4 bases, J lost 4 bases, and 8 bases stayed unmatched. Germline CDR1 is LNHDA and CDR2 is SQIVND (reference sequence).

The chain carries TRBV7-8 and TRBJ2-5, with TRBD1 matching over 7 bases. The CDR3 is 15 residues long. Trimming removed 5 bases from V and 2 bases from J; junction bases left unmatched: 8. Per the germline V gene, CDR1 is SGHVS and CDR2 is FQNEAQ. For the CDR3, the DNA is TGTGCCAGCAGCCAAAGCAGGGGGTGGCAAGAGACCCAGTACTTC. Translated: CASSQSRGWQETQYF.

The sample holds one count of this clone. CDR3 sequence (DNA): TGTGCCAGCAGCACGAACGTCGGGGGAGTAGGCTCACCCCTCCACTTT. It yields the protein CASSTNVGGVGSPLHF. V and J are TRBV7-2 and TRBJ1-6, with a possible D match to TRBD1 (5 bases). This CDR3 spans 16 amino acids. Germline CDR1 reads SGHTA; CDR2 reads FQGNSA. V dropped 5 bases and J dropped 10 bases, with 21 bases sitting between them.

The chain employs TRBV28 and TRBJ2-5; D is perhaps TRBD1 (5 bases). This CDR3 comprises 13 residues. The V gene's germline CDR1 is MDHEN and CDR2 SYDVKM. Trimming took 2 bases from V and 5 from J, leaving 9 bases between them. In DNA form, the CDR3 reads TGTGCCAGCAGTTTAGGGCAGGGTGAGACCCAGTACTTC. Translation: CASSLGQGETQYF.

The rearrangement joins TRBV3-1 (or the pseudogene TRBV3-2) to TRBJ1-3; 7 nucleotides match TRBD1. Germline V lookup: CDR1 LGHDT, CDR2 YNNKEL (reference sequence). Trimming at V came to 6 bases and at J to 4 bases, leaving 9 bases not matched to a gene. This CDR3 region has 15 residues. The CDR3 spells CASRHTRGPGNTIYF. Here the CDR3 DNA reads TGTGCCAGCAGACATACTAGGGGGCCCGGAAACACCATATATTTT.

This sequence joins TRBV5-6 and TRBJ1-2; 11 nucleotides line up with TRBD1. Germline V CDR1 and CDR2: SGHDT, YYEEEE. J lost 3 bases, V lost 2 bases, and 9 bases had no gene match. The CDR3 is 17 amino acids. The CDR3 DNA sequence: TGTGCCAGCAGCTTTTTCTTGAGGACAGGGGGCGACTATGGCTACACCTTC. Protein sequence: CASSFFLRTGGDYGYTF.

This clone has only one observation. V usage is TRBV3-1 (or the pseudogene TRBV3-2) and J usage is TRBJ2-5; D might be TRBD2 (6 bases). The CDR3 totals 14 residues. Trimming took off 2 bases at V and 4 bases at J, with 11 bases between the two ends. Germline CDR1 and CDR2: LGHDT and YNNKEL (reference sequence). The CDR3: CASSQSGVGETQYF. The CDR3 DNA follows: TGTGCCAGCAGCCAATCGGGAGTAGGAGAGACCCAGTACTTC.

In DNA form, the CDR3 reads TGTGCTAGTGGTTCCCCTCTAGCGGGAGAGGAGACCCAGTACTTC. The encoded protein is CASGSPLAGEETQYF. The J gene is TRBJ2-5, the V gene TRBV12-5; TRBD2 agrees at 10 bases. The CDR3 runs 15 residues. V was clipped by 4 bases and J by 5 bases; unmatched bases: 7. From germline, CDR1 is LGHNT and CDR2 FRNRAP.

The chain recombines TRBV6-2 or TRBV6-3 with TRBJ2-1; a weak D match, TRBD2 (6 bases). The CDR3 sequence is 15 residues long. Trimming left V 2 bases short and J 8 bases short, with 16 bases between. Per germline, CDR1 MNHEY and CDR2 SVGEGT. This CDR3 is CASSYLLNGRHEQFF. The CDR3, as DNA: TGTGCCAGCAGTTACCTCTTAAATGGGAGGCATGAGCAGTTCTTC.

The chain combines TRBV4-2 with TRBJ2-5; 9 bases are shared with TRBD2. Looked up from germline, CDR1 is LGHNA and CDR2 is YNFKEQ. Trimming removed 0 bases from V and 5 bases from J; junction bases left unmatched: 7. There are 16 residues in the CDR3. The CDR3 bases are TGTGCCAGCAGCCAAGAAGCTAGCGGGATAGAGGAGACCCAGTACTTC. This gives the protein CASSQEASGIEETQYF.